Described below is a single T cell receptor beta chain sequence and its context. Germline V gene sequence: CDR1 MNHEY, CDR2 SMNVEV (reference sequence). The CDR3 loop spans 15 amino acids. V dropped 7 bases and J dropped 7 bases, with 23 bases sitting between them. Original processing notes: Amplification with reference gene primers provided the estimates of nucleated cell counts. Generated by immunoSEQ multiplex PCR, the TCRdb table keeps only in-frame clones and is missing some. V and J calls and clone size follow that table, whereas D and trimming were derived from the DNA. The sample includes around 54,000 clones, less than 95% of them seen just once. This entry is derived from a study of blood T cell repertoires in COVID-19. For the study at large: Both acute and convalescent COVID-19 samples were obtained from the United States, Italy and Spain. Sample material is recorded as cDNA or gDNA derived from T cells, B-cell-depleted T cells, or PBMCs.

The sample comprised peripheral blood. This receptor was taken from a human donor in a cohort sampled during active COVID-19. J is TRBJ2-7 and V is TRBV27, with a possible D match to TRBD2 (5 bases). CDR3 DNA: TGTGCCAGCAACAAAGCGGCCAACTTGGGTCAGGAGCAGTACTTC. Protein sequence: CASNKAANLGQEQYF.